This is a list of T cell receptor beta chains from one sample in a study of vaccination effects on CD4 cells after COVID-19. No cognate antigen is known for these TCRs. The protocol was immunoSEQ multiplex PCR, while the TCRdb copy is restricted to in-frame clones and leaves out a portion. This table holds 45,000 to 55,000 clones, 74% found once. The sample here was CD4+ T cells from PBMCs cultured without peptide, taken after COVID-19 vaccination. The receptors were sampled from a human donor who had a prior SARS-CoV-2 infection. The CDR3 runs from the conserved cysteine through the conserved F or W. D genes are given only for firm matches. Rows may omit the clone size; those that give it use once, few, many or a size class.

size	V	D	J	CDR3	DNA
NA	TRBV24-1	NA	TRBJ2-1	CATSEPTTYSYNEQFF	TGTGCCACCAGTGAGCCAACTACGTACTCCTACAATGAGCAGTTCTTC
NA	TRBV5-6	NA	TRBJ1-2	CASSLGRVYGYTF	TGTGCCAGCAGCTTGGGGAGAGTATATGGCTACACCTTC
NA	TRBV4-2	TRBD1	TRBJ1-4	CASSLGTATTNEKLFF	TGTGCCAGCAGCCTCGGGACAGCAACAACTAATGAAAAACTGTTTTTT
NA	TRBV4-3	NA	TRBJ1-5	CASSQVPPQPQHF	TGCGCCAGCAGCCAAGTTCCCCCGCAGCCCCAGCATTTT
NA	TRBV6-1	NA	TRBJ1-2	CASSVVMRTSFNYGYTF	TGTGCCAGCAGTGTAGTAATGCGGACCTCCTTTAACTATGGCTACACCTTC
NA	TRBV19	TRBD1	TRBJ2-7	CASRGTGVLGEQYF	TGTGCCAGTAGGGGGACAGGCGTCCTCGGAGAGCAGTACTTC
once	TRBV19	NA	TRBJ2-2	CASIGQTGELFF	TGTGCCAGTATCGGACAGACCGGGGAGCTGTTTTTT
NA	TRBV7-9	NA	TRBJ1-2	CASRLGLDGEGYTF	TGTGCCAGCAGATTGGGGCTAGACGGAGAAGGCTACACCTTC
NA	TRBV10-2	TRBD1	TRBJ2-4	CASSVVGGQGRIQYF	TGCGCCAGCAGTGTTGTAGGGGGACAGGGTAGAATTCAGTACTTC
NA	TRBV2	NA	TRBJ1-2	CASSEMFNYGYTF	TGTGCCAGCAGTGAAATGTTTAACTATGGCTACACCTTC
NA	TRBV6-6	NA	TRBJ1-1	CASSYGAGNTEAFF	TGTGCCAGCAGTTATGGGGCAGGGAACACTGAAGCTTTCTTT
NA	TRBV7-2	TRBD2	TRBJ2-1	CASSLRGIAGSSYNEQFF	TGTGCCAGCAGCTTAAGGGGAATAGCGGGAAGCTCCTACAATGAGCAGTTCTTC
once	TRBV7-7	TRBD1	TRBJ1-1	CASSLKGAFDTEAFF	TGTGCTAGCAGCTTAAAGGGGGCGTTCGACACTGAAGCTTTCTTT
NA	TRBV4-3	NA	TRBJ1-2	CASSHIGLNYGYTF	TGCGCCAGCAGCCATATTGGGCTCAACTATGGCTACACCTTC
few	TRBV18	NA	TRBJ2-7	CASSPPGAEQYF	TGTGCCAGCTCACCACCAGGGGCCGAGCAGTACTTC
NA	TRBV18	NA	TRBJ2-3	CASSPTRAGGTSTDTQYF	TGTGCCAGCTCCCCAACCCGTGCTGGCGGGACTAGCACAGATACGCAGTATTTT
NA	TRBV2	NA	TRBJ1-3	CASSVLPGGQSAGNTIYF	TGTGCCAGCAGTGTTCTTCCTGGCGGACAGTCAGCGGGAAACACCATATATTTT
NA	TRBV6-5	TRBD2	TRBJ2-5	CASSYELAGLQETQYF	TGTGCCAGCAGTTATGAACTAGCGGGCCTACAAGAGACCCAGTACTTC
NA	TRBV2	TRBD1	TRBJ2-5	CASSSGTGWGETQYF	TGTGCCAGCAGTTCCGGGACAGGGTGGGGGGAGACCCAGTACTTC
NA	TRBV2	TRBD2	TRBJ2-1	CASSPRGEGEQFF	TGTGCCAGCAGTCCACGGGGGGAGGGTGAGCAGTTCTTC
NA	TRBV7-8	NA	TRBJ1-2	CASSSGDLNYGYTF	TGTGCCAGCAGCTCCGGGGACCTGAACTATGGCTACACCTTC
NA	TRBV9	NA	TRBJ2-3	CASSVAVTDTQYF	TGTGCCAGCAGCGTAGCGGTTACAGATACGCAGTATTTT
medium-sized	TRBV11-2	NA	TRBJ2-7	CASSYEQGQYF	TGTGCCAGCAGCTACGAACAGGGGCAGTACTTC
NA	TRBV5-1	NA	TRBJ2-7	CASSSSTPGGPSYEQYF	TGCGCCAGCAGCTCATCCACGCCCGGGGGCCCCTCCTACGAGCAGTACTTC
NA	TRBV5-1	NA	TRBJ2-4	CASSLQVEGIQYF	TGCGCCAGCAGCTTACAGGTAGAGGGCATTCAGTACTTC
NA	TRBV2	NA	TRBJ1-5	CASSFTGNQPQHF	TGTGCCAGCAGTTTCACGGGGAATCAGCCCCAGCATTTT
few	TRBV11-2	NA	TRBJ2-6	CASSSSLRVRRGANVLTF	TGTGCCAGCAGCTCCTCTTTGAGGGTCCGTCGTGGGGCCAACGTCCTGACTTTC
NA	TRBV6-1	NA	TRBJ1-3	CASSETRAGTIYF	TGTGCCAGCAGTGAGACCCGAGCAGGCACCATATATTTT
NA	TRBV11-2	NA	TRBJ2-7	CASSLGGGSVFEQYF	TGTGCCAGCAGCTTAGGAGGAGGTTCGGTCTTCGAGCAGTACTTC
NA	TRBV9	NA	TRBJ1-2	CASSQGVNYGYTF	TGTGCCAGCAGCCAGGGAGTGAACTATGGCTACACCTTC
NA	TRBV6-5	TRBD1	TRBJ1-6	CASSLSGTGDSPLHF	TGTGCCAGCAGTTTGTCAGGGACAGGGGATTCACCCCTCCACTTT
NA	TRBV23-1	NA	TRBJ1-3	CASSQSKQVQRLVPIYF	TGCGCCAGCAGTCAATCGAAACAGGTCCAACGCCTAGTCCCCATATATTTT
NA	TRBV9	NA	TRBJ1-5	CASSAGPSTLGNQPQHF	TGTGCCAGCAGCGCGGGCCCCAGTACCCTGGGCAATCAGCCCCAGCATTTT
NA	TRBV5-1	TRBD2	TRBJ2-3	CASSLGVAGGADTQYF	TGCGCCAGCAGCTTGGGTGTAGCGGGGGGTGCTGATACGCAGTATTTT